These 25 T cell receptor beta chains originate from one sample sequenced in a study of blood T cells in healthy people across ages. The authors ran a second PCR of roughly 7 to 11 cycles using a sample-barcoded 5' primer and a J-beta primer mix. TCRdb re-called the 5' RACE reads through MiXCR, storing one row per CDR3 protein. Here the sample spans some 1,800,000 distinct CDR3 sequences, around 42% being singletons. Sequencing was carried out using blood. These receptors originate from a human donor in good health.

The table lists this clonotype with a few counts. This rearrangement joins TRBV7-2 to TRBJ2-7, with 8 bases lining up with TRBD1. This CDR3 comprises 17 residues. The germline gives CDR1 SGHTA, CDR2 FQGNSA. V lost 1 base to trimming and J lost 6 bases; unmatched junction nucleotides: 14. CDR3: CASSLGTGLIWVGEQYF. The CDR3 coding sequence is TGTGCCAGCAGCTTAGGGACAGGGCTTATATGGGTGGGCGAGCAGTACTTC. Full variable domain (outside the CDR3, taken from reference TRBV7-2 and TRBJ2-7): GAGVSQSPSNKVTEKGKDVELRCDPISGHTALYWYRQSLGQGLEFLIYFQGNSAPDKSGLPSDRFSAERTGGSVSTLTIQRTQQEDSAVYLCASSLGTGLIWVGEQYFGPGTRLTVT.

This clonotype was detected only once. In DNA, the CDR3 is TGTGCCAGCAGCTTCGATTTCGTGGTAGCGGGGTGGAGAGAGACCCAGTACTTC. Encoded protein: CASSFDFVVAGWRETQYF. This chain joins TRBV7-9 and TRBJ2-5; 8 positions agree with TRBD2. Germline V gene lookup returns CDR1 SEHNR and CDR2 FQNEAQ (reference sequence). The J segment lost 4 bases and the V segment lost 3 bases, leaving 16 bases of the junction unmatched. The length of the CDR3 is 18 residues.

The sample holds many counts of this clonotype. V gene TRBV6-6 combines with J gene TRBJ2-5, with a weak D call TRBD2 (6 bases). The germline gives CDR1 MNHNY, CDR2 SVGAGI (reference sequence). There are 13 residues in the CDR3. The V end was cut by 7 bases, the J end by 4 bases, with 13 bases between. The CDR3 here is CASNLGEVETQYF. The DNA of the CDR3 is TGTGCCAGCAACCTAGGGGAGGTAGAGACCCAGTACTTC.

The V and J genes are TRBV7-3 and TRBJ2-3; TRBD2 matches 7 bases. The V segment lost 8 bases and the J segment 2 bases; nucleotides outside the gene matches: 13. The CDR3 sequence is 16 residues long. From germline, CDR1 is SGHTA and CDR2 FQGTGA. The CDR3 loop is CASWGRAGPSTDTQYF. The CDR3, as DNA: TGTGCCAGCTGGGGCCGAGCGGGGCCATCCACAGATACGCAGTATTTT.

The chain carries TRBV12-3 or TRBV12-4 and TRBJ2-4; 8 bases align to TRBD2. The closer fit of TRBJ2-7 to the DNA end suggests the J call may be wrong. This CDR3 is built from 16 residues. The CDR3 loop reads CASSPYLSGGTYEQYF. The CDR3 coding sequence is TGTGCCAGCAGTCCCTATCTCAGCGGGGGAACCTACGAGCAGTACTTC.

Only a few counts were recorded for this clonotype. The rearrangement links TRBV12-3 or TRBV12-4 to TRBJ1-6; 9 nucleotides agree with TRBD1. V was pared by 2 bases and J by 6 bases, with 2 bases of the junction left unmatched. CDR3 length equals 15 residues. CDR3 protein: CASSLRTGANSPLHF. The CDR3 DNA follows: TGTGCCAGCAGTTTACGGACAGGGGCTAATTCACCCCTCCACTTT.

The chain carries TRBV12-3 or TRBV12-4 and TRBJ2-1; 9 nucleotides match TRBD1. Trimming took 0 bases from V and 5 from J; bases not matched to a gene: 5. CDR3 length: 16 residues. CDR3 DNA sequence: TGTGCCAGCAGTTTAGCAAAGGGACAGGGAAACAATGAGCAGTTCTTC. The encoded protein is CASSLAKGQGNNEQFF.

This chain uses TRBV20-1 with TRBJ1-4, with 8 bases matching TRBD1. J gave up 3 bases and V 2 bases, and 14 bases lay outside the gene matches. The CDR3 is 18 residues long. Per the germline V gene, CDR1 is DFQATT and CDR2 is SNEGSKA (reference sequence). The CDR3 reads CSARSQGARVLANEKLFF. The CDR3 bases are TGCAGTGCTAGATCCCAGGGGGCCCGGGTATTAGCTAATGAAAAACTGTTTTTT.

The genes are TRBV27 and TRBJ1-5; D remains unclear. The CDR3 is 15 amino acids. V lost 5 bases to trimming and J lost 4 bases, with 15 bases between them. Germline CDR1 MNHEY, CDR2 SMNVEV (reference sequence). In DNA, the CDR3 is TGTGCCAGCAGTAGTGGGCTAAATTTTAATCAGCCCCAGCATTTT. This encodes CASSSGLNFNQPQHF.

The CDR3 DNA is TGTGCCAGCAGTTTAGAAGTCGACGAGCAGTACTTC. As protein: CASSLEVDEQYF. The chain couples TRBV12-3 or TRBV12-4 to TRBJ2-7; no firm D call. Trimming stripped 1 base from V and 5 bases from J, with 6 bases between. CDR3 length: 12 residues.

V usage is TRBV5-1 and J usage is TRBJ1-4; tentatively, D is TRBD1 (5 bases). Germline CDR1 SGHRS, CDR2 YFSETQ. The CDR3 runs to 15 residues. Trimming left V 0 bases short and J 5 bases short, with 11 bases between. For the CDR3, the DNA is TGCGCCAGCAGCTTGGCCGACAGCGCGAATGAAAAACTGTTTTTT. Protein: CASSLADSANEKLFF.

The chain joins TRBV7-2 to TRBJ2-3, with D unresolved. The CDR3 sequence is 14 residues long. The germline gives CDR1 SGHTA, CDR2 FQGNSA. Trimming cost V 5 bases and J 4 bases, with 13 bases left between them. The DNA for the CDR3 is TGTGCCAGCAGCCTCGGGCTAAGAGCAGATACGCAGTATTTT. This translates into CASSLGLRADTQYF.

This rearrangement joins TRBV5-1 to TRBJ2-4, with 7 bases lining up with TRBD1. The CDR3 is 16 residues long. Germline lookup yields CDR1 SGHRS and CDR2 YFSETQ. The V gene end was trimmed by 4 bases and the J gene end by 6 bases; junction bases not matched to a gene: 13. CDR3 residues: CASSPQTRDSPNIQYF. CDR3 nucleotide sequence: TGCGCCAGCAGCCCACAGACCCGGGACAGCCCAAACATTCAGTACTTC.

The chain is built from TRBV6-6 and TRBJ2-3; 7 bases are a match to TRBD2. V trimming: 4 bases; J trimming: 7 bases; junction bases outside the gene matches: 8. The germline V gene encodes CDR1 MNHNY and CDR2 SVGAGI (reference sequence). This CDR3 has 14 residues. CDR3: CASSFSGDPNTQYF. In DNA, the CDR3 is TGTGCCAGCAGTTTCAGCGGGGACCCGAATACGCAGTATTTT.

In the case of this clonotype: Sequence at one end of the junction differs from germline and may be a read error. The chain is built from TRBV14 and TRBJ2-4, with D unresolved. The assigned J gene may be wrong: the sequence end matches TRBJ2-7 better. CDR1 SGHDN and CDR2 FVKESK come from the germline V gene. This CDR3 has 14 amino acids. The CDR3 DNA reads as TGTGTCAGCAGCGTCACCGGACCTGACTACGAGCAGTACTTC. Translation gives CVSSVTGPDYEQYF.

This rearrangement joins TRBV6-6 to TRBJ2-1; D is possibly TRBD2 (7 bases). CDR1 is MNHNY and CDR2 is SVGAGI in the germline V gene (reference sequence). V was cut by 2 bases and J by 7 bases, with 21 bases left in between. The CDR3 contains 17 residues. CDR3 nucleotide sequence: TGTGCCAGCAGTTACGGAGGGGGAGCGGGGCTGGAGAATGAGCAGTTCTTC. It encodes CASSYGGGAGLENEQFF.

The sample holds a few counts of this clonotype. The chain links TRBV7-8 to TRBJ2-1, with 8 bases fitting TRBD2. Germline loops: CDR1 SGHVS, CDR2 FQNEAQ. Losses at the gene ends were 3 bases for V and 8 bases for J; bases not matched to a gene: 9. The CDR3 length is 15 residues. This CDR3 reads CASSFGTRIHDEQFF. The CDR3, as DNA: TGTGCCAGCAGCTTCGGGACTAGAATCCATGATGAGCAGTTCTTC.

CDR3 sequence: CASSLGPLTEAFF. As DNA, the CDR3 is TGTGCCAGCAGCTTGGGACCTTTGACTGAAGCTTTCTTT. The rearrangement joins TRBV7-9 to TRBJ1-1; D is perhaps TRBD1 (5 bases). This CDR3 has 13 amino acids. Germline lookup yields CDR1 SEHNR and CDR2 FQNEAQ (reference sequence). V lost 3 bases to trimming and J lost 5 bases, with 10 bases between them.

V and J are TRBV24-1 and TRBJ2-7, with D tentatively TRBD2 (6 bases). Looked up from germline, CDR1 is KGHDR and CDR2 is SFDVKD. Trimming stripped 3 bases from V and 3 bases from J, with 14 bases between. The CDR3 length is 15 residues. The CDR3 region has the DNA TGTGCCACCAGTGATCCCCGGGGGACCAACTACGAGCAGTACTTC. Its protein product is CATSDPRGTNYEQYF.

This clonotype was found a few times. This sequence joins TRBV20-1 and TRBJ2-5; TRBD1 aligns across 7 bases. The CDR3 is 14 amino acids. Germline V CDR1 and CDR2: DFQATT, SNEGSKA (reference sequence). With 1 base clipped from V and 5 bases from J, the junction kept 7 bases outside the gene matches. The CDR3 DNA follows: TGCAGTGCTAGAGTTACAGGGGTCCGCGAGACCCAGTACTTC. Translating gives CSARVTGVRETQYF.

The rearrangement joins TRBV7-2 to TRBJ1-2; TRBD1 matches 9 bases. V dropped 0 bases and J dropped 8; count of bases not matched to a gene: 7. Germline V gene data show CDR1 as SGHTA and CDR2 as FQGNSA. The CDR3 has 15 residues. The CDR3 is CASSLASGQGRGYTF. DNA of the CDR3: TGTGCCAGCAGCTTAGCGTCGGGACAGGGCCGCGGCTACACCTTC.

This clonotype was picked up a small number of times. The J gene is TRBJ1-2, the V gene TRBV4-3, with 10 bases fitting TRBD1. The germline V gene has CDR1 LGHNA and CDR2 YSLEER. After removal of 0 bases from V and 5 bases from J, the junction contained 6 bases not matched to a gene. This CDR3 has 16 residues. CDR3 coding DNA: TGCGCCAGCAGCCAAGATCAGGGGACAGGGGTTTATGGCTACACCTTC. Translation gives CASSQDQGTGVYGYTF.

The table lists this clonotype with a few counts. V and J are TRBV6-6 and TRBJ2-5; D unclear. Germline V CDR1 and CDR2: MNHNY, SVGAGI (reference sequence). Trimming removed 2 bases from V and 5 bases from J, with 15 bases in between. The length of the CDR3 is 15 residues. CDR3 DNA: TGTGCCAGCAGTTACGGGTTGGTAGGGAAGGAGACCCAGTACTTC. It translates to CASSYGLVGKETQYF.

This clonotype has ten or more counts. The CDR3 bases are TGTGCCAGCAGTGGTAGCCCCTACGAGCAGTACTTC. Amino acid sequence: CASSGSPYEQYF. The gene calls are TRBV6-5 and TRBJ2-7; D call uncertain. CDR1 and CDR2 (germline): MNHEY, SVGAGI. This CDR3 region has 12 residues. Between the trimmed V and J ends, which lost 5 bases and 2 bases, there was a span of 7 bases.

The chain combines TRBV12-5 with TRBJ2-7; D possibly corresponds to TRBD2 (6 bases). Per germline, CDR1 LGHNT and CDR2 FRNRAP. This CDR3 is 15 amino acids long. The V and J ends lost 8 bases and 0 bases respectively, with 17 bases between them. The CDR3 loop reads CASRGVGGDSYEQYF. CDR3 in DNA: TGTGCTAGTAGGGGCGTTGGCGGGGACTCCTACGAGCAGTACTTC.